The rows below give T cell receptor beta chains drawn from one sample of a study of blood T cell repertoires in COVID-19. Here immunoSEQ multiplex PCR was the method, and the copy in TCRdb shows in-frame clones only, minus some. Seen here are approximately 250,000 clones, about 88% observed once, and the top ten hold 1.5% to 2%. Sequencing input: peripheral blood. The receptors come from a man aged 30 to 39 with active or convalescent COVID-19. Each CDR3 is given without its conserved first and last residue.

v_call: TRBV13; cdr3_aa: ASSWNPTGWADTEAF
v_call: TRBV5-6; cdr3_aa: ASSLKSAGGPDTQY
v_call: TRBV19; cdr3_aa: ASSKIKLTGTNNYSWSYEQY
v_call: TRBV6-6; cdr3_aa: ASSYSLDSYGYT
v_call: TRBV9; cdr3_aa: ASSGVGAQDQPQH
v_call: TRBV6-6; cdr3_aa: ASSGQGDTVVGELF
v_call: TRBV27; cdr3_aa: ASNNLGPGNTEAF
v_call: TRBV6-2/TRBV6-3; cdr3_aa: ASSILAAPNTGELF
v_call: TRBV10-1; cdr3_aa: ASSKSTGQVTEAF
v_call: TRBV2; cdr3_aa: ASSERRGTYNSPLH
v_call: TRBV10-3; cdr3_aa: AIKAAAFWNEQF
v_call: TRBV21-1; cdr3_aa: AGRDRGRTRTSGTDTQY
v_call: TRBV5-1; cdr3_aa: ASSLRGLGNTGELF
v_call: TRBV13; cdr3_aa: ASSLGTDYEQY
v_call: TRBV2; cdr3_aa: ASKGGTGGLETQY
v_call: TRBV6-2/TRBV6-3; cdr3_aa: ASSYPDSSREKLF
v_call: TRBV11-2; cdr3_aa: ASRENRASSYEQY
v_call: TRBV5-1; cdr3_aa: ASSSGQGHYEQY
v_call: TRBV5-4; cdr3_aa: ASSLASGVLNYGYT
v_call: TRBV7-2; cdr3_aa: ASSFPGTSVDEQF